What follows describes a single TCR beta chain. Its antigen is currently unknown. A much larger clone differs from this one at a single base, so this may be a read error. TCRdb redid the calling of the reads with MiXCR, one entry per CDR3 protein. This sample has under 150,000 distinct CDR3 sequences; approximately 9.2% occur once, and the top ten carry roughly 9.1%. The data derive from a study of T cell repertoires in cytomegalovirus infection. For the study at large: Public TCR beta signatures were indicative of both CMV infection and a matching HLA type. Study-level findings and limits: Pooled public TCR beta family frequency picked out CMV carriers with the relevant HLA. The ex vivo response showed dominance by HLA-C-restricted CMV-specific TCR beta clonotypes.

This CDR3 is built from 16 residues. Germline CDR1 and CDR2: MGHRA and YSYEKL. The receptor's source is a human donor in good health (CMV status not recorded). Some clones in this sample may be carry-over from other donors' samples. The specimen was PBMCs. The J gene is TRBJ2-6, the V gene TRBV4-1, with no clear D. The DNA of the CDR3 is TGCGCCTGCAGCCAAAAAGTCCTGGCTGGGGCCAACGTCCTGACTTTC. Protein: CACSQKVLAGANVLTF.